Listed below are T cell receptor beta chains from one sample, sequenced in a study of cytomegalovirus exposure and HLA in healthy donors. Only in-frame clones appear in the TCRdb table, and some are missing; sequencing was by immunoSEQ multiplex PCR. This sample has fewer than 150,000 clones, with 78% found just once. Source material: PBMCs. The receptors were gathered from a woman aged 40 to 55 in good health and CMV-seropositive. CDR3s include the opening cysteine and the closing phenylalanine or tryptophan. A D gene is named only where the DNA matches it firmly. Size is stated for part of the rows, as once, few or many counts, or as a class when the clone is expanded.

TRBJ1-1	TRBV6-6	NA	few	TGTGCCAGCAGTGAGCAGGAGAACACTGAAGCTTTCTTT	CASSEQENTEAFF
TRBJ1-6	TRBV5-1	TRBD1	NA	TGCGCCAGCAGCTTGGTTGGCCAGGGGGTAGCACCCCTCCACTTT	CASSLVGQGVAPLHF
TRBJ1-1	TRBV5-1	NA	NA	TGCGCCAGCAGCTTTGAGAAGGAAGCTTTCTTT	CASSFEKEAFF
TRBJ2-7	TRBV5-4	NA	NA	TGTGCCAGCAGCTTGGGAGACAGCTCCTACGAGCAGTACTTC	CASSLGDSSYEQYF
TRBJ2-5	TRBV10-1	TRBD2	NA	TGCGCCAGAACACCCCCCAGGACTAGCGGGAGGAAGACCCAGTACTTC	CARTPPRTSGRKTQYF
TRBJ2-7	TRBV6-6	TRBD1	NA	TGTGCCAGCAGTAACCGGGACAGGGGTTCCTACGAGCAGTACTTC	CASSNRDRGSYEQYF
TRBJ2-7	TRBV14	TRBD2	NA	TGTGCCAGCAGCCCAGCGGGGGTCTACGAGCAGTACTTC	CASSPAGVYEQYF
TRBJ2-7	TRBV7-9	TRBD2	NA	TGTGCCAGCAGCTCGCCCACTAGCGGGGCCTACGAGCAGTACTTC	CASSSPTSGAYEQYF
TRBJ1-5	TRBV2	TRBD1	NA	TGTGCCAGCAGTTTAGAGGTGACAGGGGGTCAGCCCCAGCATTTT	CASSLEVTGGQPQHF
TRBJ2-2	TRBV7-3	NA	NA	TGTGCCAGCAGTACTAACACCGGGGAGCTGTTTTTT	CASSTNTGELFF
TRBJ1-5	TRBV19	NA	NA	TGTGCCAGTCGGGAGGGGGTAGGGAGGGGAAATCAGCCCCAGCATTTT	CASREGVGRGNQPQHF
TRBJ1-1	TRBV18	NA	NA	TGTGCCAGCTCACCATTTAGCGGCACTGAGGAAGCTTTCTTT	CASSPFSGTEEAFF
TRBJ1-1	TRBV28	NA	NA	TGTGCCAGCAGCACAGGGAGCAGGGTTGAAGCTTTCTTT	CASSTGSRVEAFF
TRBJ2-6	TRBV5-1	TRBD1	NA	TGCGCCAGCAGCTCGGGACAGGGGTACTCTGGGGCCAACGTCCTGACTTTC	CASSSGQGYSGANVLTF
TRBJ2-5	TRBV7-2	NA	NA	TGTGCCAGCAGCTTCAGGGTAGAAGAGACCCAGTACTTC	CASSFRVEETQYF
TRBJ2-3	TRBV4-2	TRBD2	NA	TGTGCCAGCAGCCAAGTAGTCGGTAGCGGGAGATCGGATACGCAGTATTTT	CASSQVVGSGRSDTQYF
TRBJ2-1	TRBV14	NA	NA	TGTGCCAGCAGCCTCATAACGGGGTTTGAGCAGTTCTTC	CASSLITGFEQFF
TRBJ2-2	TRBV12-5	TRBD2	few	TGTGCTAGTGGTTTGGTACGGGGGGAAGGCGTCACCGGGGAGCTGTTTTTT	CASGLVRGEGVTGELFF
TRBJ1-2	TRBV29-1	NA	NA	TGCAGCGTTGAAGCAGGGTCGGGCGGCTACACCTTC	CSVEAGSGGYTF
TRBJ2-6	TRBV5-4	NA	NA	TGTGCCAGCAGCCTGGGAGGTCCCGGGGCCAACGTCCTGACTTTC	CASSLGGPGANVLTF
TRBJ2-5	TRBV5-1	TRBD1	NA	TGCGCCAGCGGACAGGGAGGAGAGACCCAGTACTTC	CASGQGGETQYF